The 2 T cell receptor beta chains below were found in one sample sequenced in a study of fetal regulatory T cell absence and autoimmunity. The method was immunoSEQ multiplex PCR; TCRdb's version includes in-frame clones alone and lacks a portion of them. The table records about 95,000 clones, 72% of them present only once. What was sequenced was pancreas tissue. The receptors stem from a male donor with IPEX syndrome.

The chain is built from TRBV9 and TRBJ2-1; 10 nucleotides line up with TRBD2. CDR1 and CDR2 (germline): SGDLS, YYNGEE. J was trimmed by 6 bases and V by 2 bases; bases with no gene match: 5. The CDR3 length is 15 residues. CDR3 coding DNA: TGTGCCAGCAGCGTGGTAGCGGGAGGAGTCAATGAGCAGTTCTTC. Amino acids: CASSVVAGGVNEQFF. Full variable domain (remainder filled in from reference TRBV9 and TRBJ2-1): DSGVTQTPKHLITATGQRVTLRCSPRSGDLSVYWYQQSLDQGLQFLIQYYNGEERAKGNILERFSAQQFPDLHSELNLSSLELGDSALYFCASSVVAGGVNEQFFGPGTRLTVL.

This CDR3 is CASSLRLGDTGELFF. DNA of the CDR3: TGTGCCAGCAGCCTCCGCCTAGGCGACACCGGGGAGCTGTTTTTT. The rearrangement uses TRBV7-9 and TRBJ2-2; D gene ambiguous. The germline CDR1 and CDR2 sequences are SEHNR and FQNEAQ (reference sequence). The length of the CDR3 is 15 residues. The V end lost 5 bases, the J end lost 3 bases, and 13 bases lay between the germline ends.